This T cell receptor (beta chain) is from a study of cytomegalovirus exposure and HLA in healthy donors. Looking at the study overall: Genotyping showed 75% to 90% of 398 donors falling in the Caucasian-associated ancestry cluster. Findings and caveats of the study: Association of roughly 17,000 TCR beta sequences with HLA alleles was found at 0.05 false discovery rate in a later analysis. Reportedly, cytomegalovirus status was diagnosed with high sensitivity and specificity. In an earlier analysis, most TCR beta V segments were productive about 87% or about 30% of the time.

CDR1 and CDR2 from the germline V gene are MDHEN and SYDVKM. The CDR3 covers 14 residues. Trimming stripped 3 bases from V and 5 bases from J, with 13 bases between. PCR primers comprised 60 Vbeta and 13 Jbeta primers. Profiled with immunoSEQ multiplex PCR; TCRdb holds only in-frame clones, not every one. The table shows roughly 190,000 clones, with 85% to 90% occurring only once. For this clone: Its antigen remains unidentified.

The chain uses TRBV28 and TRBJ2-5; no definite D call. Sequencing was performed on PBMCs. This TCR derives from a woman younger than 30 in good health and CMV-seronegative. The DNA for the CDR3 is TGTGCCAGCAGTTTCGACCCAACCAGGGAGACCCAGTACTTC. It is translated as CASSFDPTRETQYF.